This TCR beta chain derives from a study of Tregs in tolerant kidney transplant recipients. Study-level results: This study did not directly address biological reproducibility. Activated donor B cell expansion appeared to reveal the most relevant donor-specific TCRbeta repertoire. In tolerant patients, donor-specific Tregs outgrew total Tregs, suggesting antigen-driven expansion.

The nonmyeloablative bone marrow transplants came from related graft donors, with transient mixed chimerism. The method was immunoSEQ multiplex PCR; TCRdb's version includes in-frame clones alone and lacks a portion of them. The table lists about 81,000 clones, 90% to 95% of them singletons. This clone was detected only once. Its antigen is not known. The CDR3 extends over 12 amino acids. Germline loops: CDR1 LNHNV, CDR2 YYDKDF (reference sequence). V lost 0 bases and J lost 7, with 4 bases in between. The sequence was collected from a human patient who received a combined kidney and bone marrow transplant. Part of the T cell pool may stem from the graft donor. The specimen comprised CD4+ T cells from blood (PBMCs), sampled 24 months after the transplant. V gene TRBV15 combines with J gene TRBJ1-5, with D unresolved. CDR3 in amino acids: CATSRDRQPQHF. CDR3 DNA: TGTGCCACCAGCAGAGATAGACAGCCCCAGCATTTT.